A selection of T cell receptor beta chains follows, all from one sample in a study of T-cell reconstitution after alpha-beta-depleted transplantation in children. TCRdb reanalysed the PCR reads using MiXCR and keeps one entry per CDR3 protein. The repertoire holds 900,000 or so distinct CDR3 sequences, with about 16% as singletons. Sequenced here: PBMCs, mostly from graft donor cells, sampled 360 days after TCRalphabeta/CD19-depleted stem cell transplant. The receptors were sampled from a male patient between 10 and 17 years old who had a stem cell transplant for acute lymphoblastic leukemia, so the T cells may come from the graft donor. The CDR3 runs from the conserved cysteine through the conserved F or W. The D gene is left open where the match is weak. Some rows have no size entry. The others give once, few or many, or a class for an expanded clone.

V,D,J,size,CDR3,DNA
TRBV12-3/TRBV12-4,NA,TRBJ2-2,few,CASRGKWDGELFF,TGTGCCAGCAGGGGCAAGTGGGACGGGGAGCTGTTTTTT
TRBV2,NA,TRBJ2-3,few,CASWSGVEMEDTQYF,TGTGCCAGCTGGTCGGGAGTAGAAATGGAGGATACGCAGTATTTT
TRBV7-9,NA,TRBJ2-1,NA,CASSDWGNEQFF,TGTGCCAGCAGCGATTGGGGGAATGAGCAGTTCTTC
TRBV4-2,NA,TRBJ2-7,many,CASSQDPGSYEQYF,TGTGCCAGCAGCCAAGATCCGGGGTCCTACGAGCAGTACTTC
TRBV5-1,TRBD1,TRBJ2-1,few,CASSLGDRGNEQFF,TGCGCCAGCAGCTTGGGGGACAGGGGCAATGAGCAGTTCTTC
TRBV5-1,TRBD2,TRBJ2-1,few,CASSPGLAGNSYNEQFF,TGCGCCAGCAGCCCGGGACTAGCGGGAAACTCCTACAATGAGCAGTTCTTC
TRBV25-1,TRBD1,TRBJ1-1,few,CASSEYGQGMNTEAFF,TGTGCCAGCAGTGAATACGGACAGGGAATGAACACTGAAGCTTTCTTT
TRBV15,TRBD1,TRBJ2-7,NA,CATGGQGAKQYF,TGTGCCACCGGGGGACAGGGGGCGAAGCAGTACTTC
TRBV20-1,NA,TRBJ1-1,NA,CSAERRKNTEAFF,TGCAGTGCCGAACGACGGAAGAACACTGAAGCTTTCTTT
TRBV5-8,TRBD2,TRBJ2-7,NA,CASRLAGGREQYF,TGTGCCAGCAGACTAGCGGGAGGGAGAGAGCAGTACTTC
TRBV20-1,TRBD2,TRBJ2-2,NA,CSAPSSSSGANTGELFF,TGCAGTGCTCCTAGCTCCTCTAGCGGGGCGAACACCGGGGAGCTGTTTTTT
TRBV27,TRBD1,TRBJ1-1,NA,CASRGTGRLTEAFF,TGTGCCAGCAGGGGGACAGGGCGTCTCACTGAAGCTTTCTTT
TRBV7-3,TRBD2,TRBJ2-1,NA,CASSLTGFLAGAHNEQFF,TGTGCCAGCAGCTTAACCGGCTTCCTAGCGGGAGCCCACAATGAGCAGTTCTTC
TRBV5-5,TRBD1,TRBJ2-7,many,CASSLWQGVRRDEQYF,TGTGCCAGCAGCTTGTGGCAGGGGGTCCGGCGGGACGAGCAGTACTTC
TRBV5-3,TRBD2,TRBJ2-5,once,CARSPHSGRGETQYF,TGTGCCAGAAGCCCCCATAGCGGGAGGGGCGAGACCCAGTACTTC
TRBV7-6,NA,TRBJ2-1,NA,CASSPSLDSYNEQFF,TGTGCCAGCAGCCCAAGCTTAGACTCCTACAATGAGCAGTTCTTC
TRBV29-1,NA,TRBJ2-3,NA,CSAGLDTQYF,TGCAGCGCCGGGCTCGATACGCAGTATTTT
TRBV7-3,TRBD2,TRBJ2-3,NA,CASSLSFGGRLSTDTQYF,TGTGCCAGCAGCTTATCGTTTGGCGGGAGACTAAGCACAGATACGCAGTATTTT
TRBV20-1,NA,TRBJ2-1,NA,CSARDLPSSYNEQFF,TGCAGTGCTAGAGATCTGCCGAGCTCCTACAATGAGCAGTTCTTC
TRBV25-1,NA,TRBJ2-1,NA,CASSEFDADEQFF,TGTGCCAGCAGTGAATTTGACGCCGATGAGCAGTTCTTC
TRBV12-3/TRBV12-4,TRBD2,TRBJ2-3,few,CASSFGTSGGDTQYF,TGTGCCAGCAGTTTTGGTACTAGCGGCGGAGATACGCAGTATTTT
TRBV7-2,TRBD2,TRBJ2-5,NA,CASSLQGLAGWAETQYF,TGTGCCAGCAGCCTTCAAGGCCTAGCGGGATGGGCGGAGACCCAGTACTTC
TRBV2,TRBD2,TRBJ2-5,NA,CASSERLAGYQETQYF,TGTGCCAGCAGTGAAAGACTAGCGGGGTACCAAGAGACCCAGTACTTC
TRBV20-1,TRBD2,TRBJ2-3,many,CSARISGGTDTQYF,TGCAGTGCTAGGATCAGCGGGGGCACAGATACGCAGTATTTT
TRBV5-6,NA,TRBJ2-1,NA,CASSFFTTDEQFF,TGTGCCAGCAGCTTTTTCACTACCGATGAGCAGTTCTTC
TRBV5-4,TRBD1,TRBJ2-7,NA,CASSLGGQGDEQYF,TGTGCCAGCAGCTTGGGGGGACAGGGGGACGAGCAGTACTTC
TRBV5-1,NA,TRBJ2-2,NA,CASRSTTTGELFF,TGCGCCAGCAGATCAACAACCACCGGGGAGCTGTTTTTT
TRBV7-9,NA,TRBJ1-3,few,CASSAGRSSGNTIYF,TGTGCCAGCAGCGCCGGACGTTCCTCTGGAAACACCATATATTTT
TRBV5-1,NA,TRBJ1-1,NA,CASSLVLHSATNTEAFF,TGCGCCAGCAGCTTGGTCCTCCACAGCGCCACGAACACTGAAGCTTTCTTT
TRBV18,NA,TRBJ2-5,NA,CASTLNTETQYF,TGTGCCAGCACATTAAACACGGAGACCCAGTACTTC
TRBV10-3,NA,TRBJ2-5,few,CAISDVGGYGETQYF,TGTGCCATCAGTGACGTTGGGGGTTACGGAGAGACCCAGTACTTC
TRBV5-5,TRBD2,TRBJ2-1,few,CASSWNSGRYNEQFF,TGTGCCAGCAGTTGGAATAGCGGGCGCTACAATGAGCAGTTCTTC
TRBV5-1,NA,TRBJ2-7,many,CASSAQGSYEQYF,TGCGCCAGCAGCGCCCAGGGTTCCTACGAGCAGTACTTC
TRBV21-1,NA,TRBJ2-3,NA,CASGGLFPSSTDTQYF,TGTGCCAGCGGGGGACTTTTCCCTTCTAGCACAGATACGCAGTATTTT
TRBV5-1,NA,TRBJ2-1,many,CASSFVLQTYNEQFF,TGCGCCAGCAGCTTTGTACTGCAAACCTACAATGAGCAGTTCTTC
TRBV7-8,NA,TRBJ1-1,NA,CASSLVHWDTEAFF,TGTGCCAGCAGCTTAGTCCATTGGGACACTGAAGCTTTCTTT
TRBV27,NA,TRBJ2-3,NA,CASSFRTYTDTQYF,TGTGCCAGCAGTTTCCGGACCTACACAGATACGCAGTATTTT
TRBV12-3/TRBV12-4,NA,TRBJ2-7,few,CASRKRLSDEQYF,TGTGCCAGCAGGAAACGGTTGAGCGACGAGCAGTACTTC
TRBV12-3/TRBV12-4,TRBD1,TRBJ2-1,few,CASRSPGQGYNEQFF,TGTGCCAGCAGATCGCCGGGACAGGGGTACAATGAGCAGTTCTTC
TRBV11-2,NA,TRBJ2-3,NA,CASSRDRADTQYF,TGTGCCAGCAGCCGAGACCGGGCAGATACGCAGTATTTT
TRBV7-3,TRBD1,TRBJ2-1,few,CASSQRGPSYNEQFF,TGTGCCAGCAGCCAAAGGGGGCCCTCCTACAATGAGCAGTTCTTC
TRBV4-1,TRBD2,TRBJ2-7,NA,CASSQASASGVYEQYF,TGCGCCAGCAGCCAAGCGTCGGCTAGCGGGGTCTACGAGCAGTACTTC
TRBV7-6,TRBD1,TRBJ1-4,NA,CASSAPTGMTEKLFF,TGTGCCAGCAGCGCCCCGACAGGGATGACTGAAAAACTGTTTTTT
TRBV5-1,NA,TRBJ1-3,NA,CAGSLVPGQLSGNTIYF,TGCGCCGGCAGCTTGGTTCCGGGTCAGCTCTCTGGAAACACCATATATTTT
TRBV6-1,TRBD1,TRBJ1-4,few,CASSAQGGEKLFF,TGTGCCAGCAGCGCCCAGGGGGGAGAAAAACTGTTTTTT
TRBV4-1,TRBD2,TRBJ2-5,NA,CASSPFGLAGGKGETQYF,TGCGCCAGCAGCCCCTTCGGACTAGCGGGAGGGAAAGGGGAGACCCAGTACTTC
TRBV18,TRBD1,TRBJ2-1,few,CASSPDTGVHNEQFF,TGTGCCAGCTCACCAGACACAGGGGTTCATAATGAGCAGTTCTTC
TRBV7-6,TRBD1,TRBJ1-4,NA,CASSLGQGMMAWEKLFF,TGTGCCAGCAGCCTGGGACAGGGGATGATGGCTTGGGAAAAACTGTTTTTT
TRBV20-1,NA,TRBJ1-5,many,CSARQGSKPQHF,TGCAGTGCTAGACAGGGTAGTAAGCCCCAGCATTTT
TRBV5-1,NA,TRBJ1-2,NA,CASSSGHRPYGYTF,TGCGCCAGCAGTTCGGGACACAGGCCATATGGCTACACCTTC
TRBV11-2,TRBD2,TRBJ2-1,NA,CASSPAWREDHEQFF,TGTGCCAGCAGCCCCGCGTGGCGGGAGGACCATGAGCAGTTCTTC
TRBV25-1,TRBD1,TRBJ2-7,many,CASSEADRAYEQYF,TGTGCCAGCAGTGAAGCGGACAGGGCCTACGAGCAGTACTTC
TRBV11-2,TRBD2,TRBJ2-5,once,CASSPEGLAGGPGETQYF,TGTGCCAGCAGCCCAGAGGGACTAGCGGGAGGGCCGGGGGAGACCCAGTACTTC
TRBV11-1,TRBD2,TRBJ2-7,few,CASSLASLAVHRGSYEQYF,TGTGCCAGCAGCTTAGCGAGTCTAGCGGTACATCGAGGCTCCTACGAGCAGTACTTC
TRBV18,NA,TRBJ2-7,few,CASSPARSRGGSYEQYF,TGTGCCAGCTCACCGGCCCGAAGTCGCGGCGGATCCTACGAGCAGTACTTC
TRBV4-1,NA,TRBJ2-7,NA,CASSQGGEVRYEQYF,TGCGCCAGCAGCCAAGGCGGGGAGGTACGCTACGAGCAGTACTTC
TRBV11-3,NA,TRBJ2-1,few,CASSLGIGKNEQFF,TGTGCCAGCAGCTTAGGGATCGGGAAGAATGAGCAGTTCTTC
TRBV5-1,TRBD2,TRBJ2-1,many,CASSYIAGGMNEQFF,TGCGCCAGCAGCTACATAGCGGGAGGTATGAATGAGCAGTTCTTC
TRBV28,TRBD2,TRBJ2-1,few,CASSSPGTSGSDEQFF,TGTGCCAGCAGTTCCCCGGGGACTAGCGGGAGCGATGAGCAGTTCTTC